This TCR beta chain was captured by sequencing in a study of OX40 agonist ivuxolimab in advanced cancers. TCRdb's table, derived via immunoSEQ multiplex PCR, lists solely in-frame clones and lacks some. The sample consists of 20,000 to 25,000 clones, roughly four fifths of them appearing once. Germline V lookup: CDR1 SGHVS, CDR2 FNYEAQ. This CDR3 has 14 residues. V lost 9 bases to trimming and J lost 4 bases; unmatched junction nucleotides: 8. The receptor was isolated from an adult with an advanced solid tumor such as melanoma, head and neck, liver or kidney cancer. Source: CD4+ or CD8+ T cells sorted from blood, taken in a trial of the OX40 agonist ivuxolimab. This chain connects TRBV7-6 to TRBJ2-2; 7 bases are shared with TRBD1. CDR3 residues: CASKTGIPTGELFF. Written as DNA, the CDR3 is TGTGCCAGTAAGACAGGGATCCCCACCGGGGAGCTGTTTTTT.